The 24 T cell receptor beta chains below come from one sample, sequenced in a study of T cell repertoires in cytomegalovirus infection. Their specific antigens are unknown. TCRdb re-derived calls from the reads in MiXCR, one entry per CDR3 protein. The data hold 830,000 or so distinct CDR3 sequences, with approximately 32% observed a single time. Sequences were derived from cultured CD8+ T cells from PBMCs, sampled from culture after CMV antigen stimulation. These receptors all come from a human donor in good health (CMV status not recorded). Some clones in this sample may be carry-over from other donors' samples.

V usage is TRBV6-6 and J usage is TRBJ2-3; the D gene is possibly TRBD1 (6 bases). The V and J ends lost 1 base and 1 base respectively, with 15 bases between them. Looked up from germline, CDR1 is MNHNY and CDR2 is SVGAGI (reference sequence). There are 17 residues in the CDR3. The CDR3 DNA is TGTGCCAGCAGTTACTGGGACCCGGGACACCGCACAGATACGCAGTATTTT. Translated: CASSYWDPGHRTDTQYF.

This chain's CDR3 is CASTPGDYNSPLHF. DNA of the CDR3: TGTGCCAGCACCCCGGGGGATTATAATTCACCCCTCCACTTT. The chain carries TRBV27 and TRBJ1-6; perhaps TRBD1 as D (5 bases). Per germline, CDR1 MNHEY and CDR2 SMNVEV (reference sequence). Trimming took off 7 bases at V and 4 bases at J, with 11 bases between the two ends. This CDR3 contains 14 residues.

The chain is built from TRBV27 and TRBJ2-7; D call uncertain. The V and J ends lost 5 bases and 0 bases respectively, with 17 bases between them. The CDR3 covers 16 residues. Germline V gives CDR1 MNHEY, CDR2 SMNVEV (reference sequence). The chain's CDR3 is CASSLRPEGYSYEQYF. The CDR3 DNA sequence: TGTGCCAGCAGTCTGCGGCCGGAAGGCTACTCCTACGAGCAGTACTTC.

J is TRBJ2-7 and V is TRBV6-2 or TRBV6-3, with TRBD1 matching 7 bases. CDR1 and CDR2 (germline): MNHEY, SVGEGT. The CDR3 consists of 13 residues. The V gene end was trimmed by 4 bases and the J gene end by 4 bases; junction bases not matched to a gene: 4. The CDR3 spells CASSSGQLYEQYV. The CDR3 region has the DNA TGTGCCAGCAGTTCGGGACAGTTGTACGAGCAGTACGTC.

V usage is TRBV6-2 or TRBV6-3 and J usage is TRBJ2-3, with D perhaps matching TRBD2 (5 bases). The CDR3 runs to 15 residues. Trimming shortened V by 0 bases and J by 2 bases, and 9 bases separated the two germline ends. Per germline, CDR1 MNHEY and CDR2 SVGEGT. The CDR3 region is CASSYSASPTDTQYF. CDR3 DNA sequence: TGTGCCAGCAGTTACTCGGCTAGCCCCACAGATACGCAGTATTTT.

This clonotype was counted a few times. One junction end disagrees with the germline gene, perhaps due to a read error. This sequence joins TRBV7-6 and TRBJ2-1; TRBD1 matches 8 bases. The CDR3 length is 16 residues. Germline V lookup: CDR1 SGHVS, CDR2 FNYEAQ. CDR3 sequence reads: CASSLARTGRYNEQFF. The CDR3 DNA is TGTGCTAGCAGCTTAGCACGGACAGGGAGGTACAATGAGCAGTTCTTC.

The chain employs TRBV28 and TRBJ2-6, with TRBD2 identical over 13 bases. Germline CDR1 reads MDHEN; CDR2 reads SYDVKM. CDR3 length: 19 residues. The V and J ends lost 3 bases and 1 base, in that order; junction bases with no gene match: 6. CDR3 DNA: TGTGCCAGCAGTTTTTCCTGGACTAGCGGGGGATCTGGGGCCAACGTCCTGACTTTC. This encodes CASSFSWTSGGSGANVLTF.

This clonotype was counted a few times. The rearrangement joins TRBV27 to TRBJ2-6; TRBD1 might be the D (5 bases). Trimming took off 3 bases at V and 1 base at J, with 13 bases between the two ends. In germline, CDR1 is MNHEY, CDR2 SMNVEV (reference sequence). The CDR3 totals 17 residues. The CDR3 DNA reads TGTGCCAGCAGTTTGGCAGGGTTTTCGTCTGGGGCCAACGTCCTGACTTTC. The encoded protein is CASSLAGFSSGANVLTF.

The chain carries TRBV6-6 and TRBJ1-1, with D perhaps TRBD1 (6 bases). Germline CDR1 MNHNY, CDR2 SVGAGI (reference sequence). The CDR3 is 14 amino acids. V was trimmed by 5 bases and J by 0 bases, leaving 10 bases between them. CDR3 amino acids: CASSIDRLNTEAFF. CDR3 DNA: TGTGCCAGCAGTATCGACAGGCTGAACACTGAAGCTTTCTTT.

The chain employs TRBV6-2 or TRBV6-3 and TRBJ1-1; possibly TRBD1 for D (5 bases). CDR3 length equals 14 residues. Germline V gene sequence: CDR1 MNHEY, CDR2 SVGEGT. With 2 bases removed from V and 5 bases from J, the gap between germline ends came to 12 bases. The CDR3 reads CASSYVLEGTEAFF. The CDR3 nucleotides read TGTGCCAGCAGTTACGTCCTGGAGGGGACTGAAGCTTTCTTT.

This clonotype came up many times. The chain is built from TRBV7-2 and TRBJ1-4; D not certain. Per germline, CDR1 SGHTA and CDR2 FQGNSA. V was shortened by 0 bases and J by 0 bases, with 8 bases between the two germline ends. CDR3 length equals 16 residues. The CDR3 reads CASSLALRATNEKLFF. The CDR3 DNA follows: TGTGCCAGCAGCTTAGCGTTGAGAGCAACTAATGAAAAACTGTTTTTT.

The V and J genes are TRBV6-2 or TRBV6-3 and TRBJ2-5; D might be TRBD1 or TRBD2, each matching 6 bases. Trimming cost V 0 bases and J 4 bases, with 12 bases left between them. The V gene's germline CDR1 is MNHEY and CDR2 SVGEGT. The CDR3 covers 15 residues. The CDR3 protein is CASSYSRGRTETQYF. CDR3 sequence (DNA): TGTGCCAGCAGTTACTCACGGGGGCGAACAGAGACCCAGTACTTC.

The CDR3 region has the DNA TGTGCCACCAGTGATTTGCGGTCCTCGTGGACAGGATGCGAGCAGTACGTC. This codes for CATSDLRSSWTGCEQYV. The chain recombines TRBV24-1 with TRBJ2-7; 7 positions match TRBD1. Germline values: CDR1 KGHDR, CDR2 SFDVKD. This CDR3 has 17 residues. Unmatched junction bases numbered 13, after V lost 0 bases and J lost 6 bases.

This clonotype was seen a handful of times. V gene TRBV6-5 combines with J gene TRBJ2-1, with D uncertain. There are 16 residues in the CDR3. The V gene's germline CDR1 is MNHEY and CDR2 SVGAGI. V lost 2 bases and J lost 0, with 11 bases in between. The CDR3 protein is CASSYRTDSSYNEQFF. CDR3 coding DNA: TGTGCCAGCAGTTACAGAACAGATAGCTCCTACAATGAGCAGTTCTTC.

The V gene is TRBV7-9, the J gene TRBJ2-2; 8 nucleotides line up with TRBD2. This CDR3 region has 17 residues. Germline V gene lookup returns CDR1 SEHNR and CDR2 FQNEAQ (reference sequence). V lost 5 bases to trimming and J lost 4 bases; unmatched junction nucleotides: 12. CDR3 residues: CASSHTSGPAGTGELFF. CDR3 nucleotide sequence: TGTGCCAGCAGCCACACTAGCGGACCCGCGGGCACCGGGGAGCTGTTTTTT.

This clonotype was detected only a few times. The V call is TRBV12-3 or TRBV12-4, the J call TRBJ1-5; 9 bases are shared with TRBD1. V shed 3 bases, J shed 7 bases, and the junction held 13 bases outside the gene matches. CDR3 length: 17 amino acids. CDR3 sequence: CASSFIIPGQGPQPQHF. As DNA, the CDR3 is TGTGCCAGCAGTTTCATTATCCCGGGACAGGGACCACAGCCCCAGCATTTT.

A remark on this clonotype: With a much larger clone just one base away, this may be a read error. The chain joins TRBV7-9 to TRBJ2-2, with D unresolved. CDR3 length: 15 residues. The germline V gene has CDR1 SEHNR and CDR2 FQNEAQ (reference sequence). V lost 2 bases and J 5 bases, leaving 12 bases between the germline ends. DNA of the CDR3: TGTGCCAGCAGCTTACGCCCCGTGGGGACCGGGGAGCTGTTTTTT. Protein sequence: CASSLRPVGTGELFF.

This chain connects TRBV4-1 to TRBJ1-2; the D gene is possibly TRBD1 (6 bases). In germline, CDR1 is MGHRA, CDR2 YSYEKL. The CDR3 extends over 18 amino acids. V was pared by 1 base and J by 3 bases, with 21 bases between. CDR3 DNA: TGCGCCAGCAGCCAAGTTTTTACTGGGGGCGATCCACACTATGGCTACACCTTC. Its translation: CASSQVFTGGDPHYGYTF.

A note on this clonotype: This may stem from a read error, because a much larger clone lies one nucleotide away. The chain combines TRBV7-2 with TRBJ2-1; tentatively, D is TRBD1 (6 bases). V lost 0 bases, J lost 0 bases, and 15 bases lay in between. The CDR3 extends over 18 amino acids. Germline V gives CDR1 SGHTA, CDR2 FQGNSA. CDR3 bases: TGTGCCAGCAGCTTAGCTACCCTCGGGACACTCTCCTACAATGAGCAGTTCTTC. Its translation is CASSLATLGTLSYNEQFF.

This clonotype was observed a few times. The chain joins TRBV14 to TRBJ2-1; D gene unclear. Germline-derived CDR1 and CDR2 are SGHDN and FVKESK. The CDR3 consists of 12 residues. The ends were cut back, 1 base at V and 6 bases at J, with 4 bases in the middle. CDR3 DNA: TGTGCCAGCAGCCAAGTCCCCAATGAGCAGTTCTTC. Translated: CASSQVPNEQFF.

CDR3 in amino acids: CASSYGVAGGSTDTQYF. Written as DNA, the CDR3 is TGTGCCAGCAGTTACGGGGTAGCGGGGGGGAGCACAGATACGCAGTATTTT. V gene TRBV6-5 combines with J gene TRBJ2-3; 11 bases agree with TRBD2. The CDR3 totals 17 residues. V lost 2 bases and J lost 0; bases outside the gene matches: 4. Looked up from germline, CDR1 is MNHEY and CDR2 is SVGAGI.

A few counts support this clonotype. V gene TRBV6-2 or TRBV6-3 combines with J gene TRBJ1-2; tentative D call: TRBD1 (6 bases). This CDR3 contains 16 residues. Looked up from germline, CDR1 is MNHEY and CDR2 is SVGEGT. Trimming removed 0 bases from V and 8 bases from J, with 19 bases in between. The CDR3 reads CASSYSSPPGAWGYTF. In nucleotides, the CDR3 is TGTGCCAGCAGTTACTCGAGCCCGCCGGGGGCTTGGGGCTACACCTTC.

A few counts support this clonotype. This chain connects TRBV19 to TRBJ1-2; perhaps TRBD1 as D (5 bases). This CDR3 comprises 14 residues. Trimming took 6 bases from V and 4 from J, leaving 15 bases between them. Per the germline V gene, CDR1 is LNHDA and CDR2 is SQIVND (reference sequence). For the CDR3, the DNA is TGTGCCAGTAGCCCGGGACGCGGGAGCTATGGCTACACCTTC. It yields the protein CASSPGRGSYGYTF.

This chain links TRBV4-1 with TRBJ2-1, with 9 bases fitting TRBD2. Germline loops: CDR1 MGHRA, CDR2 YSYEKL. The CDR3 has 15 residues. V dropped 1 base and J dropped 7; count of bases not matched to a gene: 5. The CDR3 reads CASSQGAGGRNEQFF. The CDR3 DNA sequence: TGCGCCAGCAGCCAAGGAGCGGGGGGCAGGAATGAGCAGTTCTTC.